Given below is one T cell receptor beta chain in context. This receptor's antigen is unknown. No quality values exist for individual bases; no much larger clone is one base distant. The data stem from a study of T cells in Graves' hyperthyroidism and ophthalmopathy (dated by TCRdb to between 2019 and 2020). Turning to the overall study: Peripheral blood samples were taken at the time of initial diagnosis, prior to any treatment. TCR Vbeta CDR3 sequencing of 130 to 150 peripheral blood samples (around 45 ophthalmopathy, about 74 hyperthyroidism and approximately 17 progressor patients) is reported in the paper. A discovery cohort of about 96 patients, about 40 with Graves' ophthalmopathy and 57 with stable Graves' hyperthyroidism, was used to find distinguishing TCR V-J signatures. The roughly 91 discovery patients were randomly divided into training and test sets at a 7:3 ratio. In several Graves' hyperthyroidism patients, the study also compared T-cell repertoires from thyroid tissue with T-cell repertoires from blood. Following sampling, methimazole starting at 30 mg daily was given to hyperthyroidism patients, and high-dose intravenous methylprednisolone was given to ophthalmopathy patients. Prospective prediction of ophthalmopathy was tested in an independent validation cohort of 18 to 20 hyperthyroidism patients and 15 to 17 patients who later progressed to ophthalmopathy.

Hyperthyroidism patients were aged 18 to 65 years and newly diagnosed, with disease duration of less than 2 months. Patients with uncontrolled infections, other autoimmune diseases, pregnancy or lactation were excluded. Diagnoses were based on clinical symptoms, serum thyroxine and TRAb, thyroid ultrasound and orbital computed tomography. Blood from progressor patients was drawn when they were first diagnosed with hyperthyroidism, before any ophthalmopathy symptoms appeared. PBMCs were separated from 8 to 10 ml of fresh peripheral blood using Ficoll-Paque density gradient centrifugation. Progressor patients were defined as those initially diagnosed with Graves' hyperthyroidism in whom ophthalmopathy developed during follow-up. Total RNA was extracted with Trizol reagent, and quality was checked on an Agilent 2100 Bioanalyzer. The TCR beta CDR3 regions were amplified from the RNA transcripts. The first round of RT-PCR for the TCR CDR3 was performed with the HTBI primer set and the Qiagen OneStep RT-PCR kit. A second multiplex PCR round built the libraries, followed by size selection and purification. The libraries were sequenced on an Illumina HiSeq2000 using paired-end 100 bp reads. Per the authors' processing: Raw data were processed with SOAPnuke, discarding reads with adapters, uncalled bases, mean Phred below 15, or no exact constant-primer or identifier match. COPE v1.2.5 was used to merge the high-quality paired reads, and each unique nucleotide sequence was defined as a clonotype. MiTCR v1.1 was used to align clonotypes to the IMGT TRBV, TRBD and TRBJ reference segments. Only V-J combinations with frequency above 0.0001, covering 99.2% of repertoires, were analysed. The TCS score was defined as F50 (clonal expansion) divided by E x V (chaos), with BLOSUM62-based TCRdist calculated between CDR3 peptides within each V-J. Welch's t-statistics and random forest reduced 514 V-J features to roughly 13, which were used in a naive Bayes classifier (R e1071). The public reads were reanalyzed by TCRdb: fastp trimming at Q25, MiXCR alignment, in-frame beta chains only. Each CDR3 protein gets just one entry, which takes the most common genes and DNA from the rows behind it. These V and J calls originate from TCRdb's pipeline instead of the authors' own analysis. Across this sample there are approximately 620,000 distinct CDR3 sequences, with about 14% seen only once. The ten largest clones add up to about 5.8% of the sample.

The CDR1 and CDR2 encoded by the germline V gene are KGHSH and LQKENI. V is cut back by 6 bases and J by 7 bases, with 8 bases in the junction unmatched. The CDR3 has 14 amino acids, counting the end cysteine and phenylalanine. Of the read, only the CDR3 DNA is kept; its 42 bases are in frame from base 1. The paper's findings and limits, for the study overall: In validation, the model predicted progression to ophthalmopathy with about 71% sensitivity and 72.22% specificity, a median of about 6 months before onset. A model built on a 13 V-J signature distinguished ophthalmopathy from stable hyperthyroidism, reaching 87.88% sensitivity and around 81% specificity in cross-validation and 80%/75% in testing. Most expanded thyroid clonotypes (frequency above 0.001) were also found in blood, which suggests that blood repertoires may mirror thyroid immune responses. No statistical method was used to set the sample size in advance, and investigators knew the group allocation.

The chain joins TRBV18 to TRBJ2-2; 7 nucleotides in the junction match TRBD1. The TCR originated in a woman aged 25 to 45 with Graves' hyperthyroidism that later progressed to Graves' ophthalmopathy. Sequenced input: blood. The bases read TGTGCCAGCTCGTCCGGGACAGTGAGCGGGGAGCTGTTTTTT. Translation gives CASSSGTVSGELFF. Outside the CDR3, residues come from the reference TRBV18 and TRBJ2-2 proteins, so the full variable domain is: NAGVMQNPRHLVRRRGQEARLRCSPMKGHSHVYWYRQLPEEGLKFMVYLQKENIIDESGMPKERFSAEFPKEGPSILRIQQVVRGDSAAYFCASSSGTVSGELFFGEGSRLTVL.